Presented here are 13 T cell receptor beta chains from one specimen sequenced in a study of shared clonotypes between healthy human individuals. Produced via immunoSEQ multiplex PCR; TCRdb's table is partial and in-frame only. This table has over a million clones, approximately 80% appearing once. Sequences were obtained from memory CD4+ T cells from PBMCs. The subset: CD45RA-negative fraction. These receptors came from a man between 18 and 35 years old in good health. Some clones in this sample may be carry-over from other donors' samples.

V and J are TRBV7-9 and TRBJ1-1; TRBD1 agrees at 8 bases. The CDR3 covers 16 residues. Germline assignment: CDR1 SEHNR and CDR2 FQNEAQ (reference sequence). Trimming cost V 5 bases and J 4 bases; bases outside gene matches: 12. CDR3 amino acids: CASSPSGAGGGTEAFF. In nucleotides, the CDR3 is TGTGCCAGCAGCCCCTCCGGGGCAGGGGGCGGCACTGAAGCTTTCTTT.

The chain combines TRBV9 with TRBJ2-5, with TRBD1 as a possible D gene (6 bases). Germline CDR1 is SGDLS and CDR2 is YYNGEE. The CDR3 contains 14 residues. Deletions cut 1 base from V and 2 bases from J, with 9 bases between. The CDR3 bases are TGTGCCAGCAGCGTACAGGGGTCTCAAGAGACCCAGTACTTC. Amino acid sequence: CASSVQGSQETQYF.

V and J are TRBV19 and TRBJ2-3; 7 nucleotides line up with TRBD2. The ends lost 3 bases at V and 1 base at J; junction bases unmatched: 7. The CDR3 length is 16 residues. Per the germline V gene, CDR1 is LNHDA and CDR2 is SQIVND (reference sequence). The CDR3: CASSIVTGGGTDTQYF. In DNA form, the CDR3 reads TGTGCCAGTAGTATCGTGACGGGAGGTGGCACAGATACGCAGTATTTT.

There are a few counts of this clone. The chain has TRBV4-3 and TRBJ1-2; D possibly corresponds to TRBD1 (5 bases). The V gene lost 0 bases and the J gene lost 4 bases, with 18 bases spanning the gap. Per germline, CDR1 LGHNA and CDR2 YSLEER. The CDR3 has 17 amino acids. CDR3 loop: CASSQEVPRGEGYGYTF. CDR3 in DNA: TGCGCCAGCAGCCAAGAAGTGCCGCGGGGGGAGGGCTATGGCTACACCTTC.

The chain combines TRBV28 with TRBJ2-1, with 10 bases aligning to TRBD2. This CDR3 has 19 amino acids. V trimming: 6 bases; J trimming: 8 bases; junction bases outside the gene matches: 22. From germline, CDR1 is MDHEN and CDR2 SYDVKM. The CDR3 DNA follows: TGTGCCAGCAGCATTTACCCTAACGGGCTAGCGGGAGTTATAGATGAGCAGTTCTTC. This sequence encodes CASSIYPNGLAGVIDEQFF.

This clone came up once. The chain is built from TRBV5-1 and TRBJ2-7, with a possible D match to TRBD2 (6 bases). V lost 8 bases and J 6 bases, leaving 18 bases between the germline ends. This CDR3 is 13 amino acids long. The germline V gene encodes CDR1 SGHRS and CDR2 YFSETQ. CDR3 sequence (DNA): TGCGCCAGTCGGAGGGGTGAGGGACGCGAGCAGTACTTC. It yields the protein CASRRGEGREQYF.

The V call is TRBV30, the J call TRBJ2-2; D might be TRBD2 (6 bases). V lost 5 bases to trimming and J lost 3 bases, with 13 bases between them. The CDR3 sequence is 14 residues long. CDR1 and CDR2 (germline): GTSNPN, SVGIG (reference sequence). The CDR3 sequence is CAWGSGSHTGELFF. The DNA for the CDR3 is TGTGCCTGGGGCTCCGGGAGCCACACCGGGGAGCTGTTTTTT.

This clone was picked up one time. V is TRBV10-2 and J is TRBJ2-3; unclear D gene. The germline V and J ends were trimmed by 4 bases and 0 bases, with 5 bases remaining between them. The CDR3 sequence is 13 residues long. The V gene's germline CDR1 is WSHSY and CDR2 SAAADI. CDR3 nucleotides: TGCGCCAGCAGTGCGGTGAGCACAGATACGCAGTATTTT. It translates to CASSAVSTDTQYF.

The chain has TRBV7-2 and TRBJ2-1, with TRBD2 identical over 7 bases. CDR3 length equals 17 residues. Trimming took 1 base from V and 0 from J; bases not matched to a gene: 6. CDR1 and CDR2 (germline): SGHTA, FQGNSA. This chain's CDR3 is CASSLGGLGTSYNEQFF. The DNA for the CDR3 is TGTGCCAGCAGCTTAGGTGGACTAGGGACCTCCTACAATGAGCAGTTCTTC.

The chain couples TRBV9 to TRBJ2-5; 8 positions agree with TRBD2. The J segment lost 4 bases and the V segment lost 0 bases, leaving 11 bases of the junction unmatched. Per germline, CDR1 SGDLS and CDR2 YYNGEE. The CDR3 extends over 17 amino acids. The CDR3 coding sequence is TGTGCCAGCAGCGTAGGAGCGGGGGTGGATTTGGGAGAGACCCAGTACTTC. Protein sequence: CASSVGAGVDLGETQYF.

The chain joins TRBV19 to TRBJ2-7; 13 bases line up with TRBD2. This CDR3 has 16 amino acids. Trimming removed 2 bases from V and 6 bases from J; junction bases left unmatched: 7. The V gene's germline CDR1 is LNHDA and CDR2 SQIVND (reference sequence). The CDR3 DNA follows: TGTGCCAGTAGTATAATCCGGACTAGCGGGAGAGGCGAGCAGTACTTC. Amino acid sequence: CASSIIRTSGRGEQYF. The complete variable domain, with remaining parts taken from reference TRBV19 and TRBJ2-7, reads DGGITQSPKYLFRKEGQNVTLSCEQNLNHDAMYWYRQDPGQGLRLIYYSQIVNDFQKGDIAEGYSVSREKKESFPLTVTSAQKNPTAFYLCASSIIRTSGRGEQYFGPGTRLTVT.

The J gene is TRBJ2-3, the V gene TRBV5-1, with D perhaps assigned TRBD1 or TRBD2 (5 bases each). Trimming left V 0 bases short and J 6 bases short, with 17 bases between. Per germline, CDR1 SGHRS and CDR2 YFSETQ. There are 16 residues in the CDR3. The CDR3 nucleotides are TGCGCCAGCAGCTTGGGAGGGGACGCGAGCAGGGATACGCAGTATTTT. Translated, it gives CASSLGGDASRDTQYF. The full variable domain, completed using reference TRBV5-1 and TRBJ2-3, is KAGVTQTPRYLIKTRGQQVTLSCSPISGHRSVSWYQQTPGQGLQFLFEYFSETQRNKGNFPGRFSGRQFSNSRSEMNVSTLELGDSALYLCASSLGGDASRDTQYFGPGTRLTVL.

The chain uses TRBV6-6 and TRBJ2-3; D might be TRBD1 (6 bases). V lost 6 bases to trimming and J lost 4 bases, with 14 bases between them. The CDR3 is made up of 14 amino acids. Germline V lookup: CDR1 MNHNY, CDR2 SVGAGI (reference sequence). CDR3 sequence reads: CASRQGARADTQYF. DNA of the CDR3: TGTGCCAGCAGACAGGGTGCGAGAGCAGATACGCAGTATTTT.